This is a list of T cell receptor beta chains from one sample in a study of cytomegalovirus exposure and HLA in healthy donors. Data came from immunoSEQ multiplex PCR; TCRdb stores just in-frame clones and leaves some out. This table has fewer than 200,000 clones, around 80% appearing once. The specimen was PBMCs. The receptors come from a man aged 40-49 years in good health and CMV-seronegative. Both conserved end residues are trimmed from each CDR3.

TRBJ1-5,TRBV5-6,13,ASSLRPGLNQPQH
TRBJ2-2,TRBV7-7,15,ASSLRLARSNTGELF
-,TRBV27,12,ASSLSDNSYEQY
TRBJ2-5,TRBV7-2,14,ASSPPSYRVQETQY
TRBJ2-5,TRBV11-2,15,ASSYPRTGDNRETQY
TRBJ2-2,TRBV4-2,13,ASSPETGHTGELF
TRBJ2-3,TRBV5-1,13,ASSLGSGVGDTQY
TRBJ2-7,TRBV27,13,ASSGSGGVSYEQY
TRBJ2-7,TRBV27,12,ASSQGKNSYEQY
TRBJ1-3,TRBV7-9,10,ASSPEVNTIY
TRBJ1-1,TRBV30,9,AWRMIAKAF
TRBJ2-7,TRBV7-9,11,ASGRGDSYEQY
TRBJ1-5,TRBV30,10,AWGGVNRAQH
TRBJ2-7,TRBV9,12,ASSSGTGVYEQY
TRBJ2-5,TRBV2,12,ASSSGSITETQY
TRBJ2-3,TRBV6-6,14,ASSYATGEVKDTQY
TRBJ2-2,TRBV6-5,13,ASRRTESNTGELF
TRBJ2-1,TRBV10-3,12,AISGTGPNNEQF
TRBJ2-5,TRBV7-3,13,ASSLTGAVGETQY
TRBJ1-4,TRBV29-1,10,SVEGGDEKLF
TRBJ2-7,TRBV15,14,ATSRARKGPGGEQY
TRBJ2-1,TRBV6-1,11,ASSEWTVNEQF
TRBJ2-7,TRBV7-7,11,ASSYGTGDEQY
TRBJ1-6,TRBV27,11,ASSGTIWSPLH
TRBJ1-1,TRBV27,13,ASRTGRRVDTEAF
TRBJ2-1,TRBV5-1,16,ASTSGLAGDTSYNEQF
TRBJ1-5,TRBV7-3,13,ASSLTGGSNQPQH
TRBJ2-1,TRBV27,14,ASSLAWTGKGNEQF
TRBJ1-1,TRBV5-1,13,ASSLRSGTNTEAF
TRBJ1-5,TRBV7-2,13,ASSQTGISNQPQH
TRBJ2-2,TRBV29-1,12,SGRQGWESGELF
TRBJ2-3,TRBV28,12,ASNSIAGADTQY
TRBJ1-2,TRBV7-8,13,ASSLVSDFYSGYT
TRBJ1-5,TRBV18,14,ASSQGSLYSNQPQH
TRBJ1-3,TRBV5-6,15,ASSIKKQGLRGNTIY
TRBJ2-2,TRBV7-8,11,ASSLGITGELF
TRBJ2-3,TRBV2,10,ASRADPDTQY
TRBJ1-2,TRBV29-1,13,SVEDQWTGASGYT
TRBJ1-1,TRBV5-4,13,ASSDVSAVSDEAF
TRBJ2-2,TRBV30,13,AWSRGLSNTGELF
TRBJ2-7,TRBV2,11,ASYGDYHYEQY
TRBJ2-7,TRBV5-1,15,ASSAGTSGGLPYEQY
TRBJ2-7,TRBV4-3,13,ASSHGQGRGYEQY